This T cell receptor beta chain is drawn from a study of shared clonotypes between healthy human individuals. Study details: Donors were a couple of women and a few men aged 18 to 49. Three plates each covered CD4 naive and memory; CD8 naive two, CD8 memory one. Study-level points and caveats: Only blood samples were collected, and tissue repertoires likely differ. Between a handful of donors, naive CD4 clonotypes were shared at a level of around 5.2%.

Trimming removed 1 base at V and 4 bases at J, with 5 bases between. Germline-derived CDR1 and CDR2 are SGHAT and FQNNGV. The CDR3 length is 13 residues. In this sample, this clone turned up a few times. The antigen is undetermined. In the same sample, other DNA sequences code for this CDR3. Sequenced by immunoSEQ multiplex PCR; TCRdb stores in-frame clones only, minus some. The table lists around 340,000 clones, 70% to 75% of them singletons, with more than 9% in the top ten. Sequencing used memory CD4+ T cells sorted from blood. As for subset: CD45RA-negative fraction. The TCR sequence derives from a man under 40 in good health. This rearrangement joins TRBV11-2 to TRBJ2-1; D gene uncertain. CDR3 bases: TGTGCCAGCAGCTTAGGGCGATACAATGAGCAGTTCTTC. Its protein is CASSLGRYNEQFF.